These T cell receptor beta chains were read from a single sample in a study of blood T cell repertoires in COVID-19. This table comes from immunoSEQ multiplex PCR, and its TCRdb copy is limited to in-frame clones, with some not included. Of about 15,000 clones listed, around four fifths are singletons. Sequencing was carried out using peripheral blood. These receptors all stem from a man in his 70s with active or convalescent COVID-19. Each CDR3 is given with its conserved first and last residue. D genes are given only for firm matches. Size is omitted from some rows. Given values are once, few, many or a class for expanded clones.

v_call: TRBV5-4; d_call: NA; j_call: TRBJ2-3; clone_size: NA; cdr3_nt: TGTGCCAGCAGCGTAGGACACGTCACAGATACGCAGTATTTT; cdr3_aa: CASSVGHVTDTQYF
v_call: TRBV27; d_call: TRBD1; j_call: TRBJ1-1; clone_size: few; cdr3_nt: TGTGCCAGCACAGGGGGCGCGGGGTCTGAAGCTTTCTTT; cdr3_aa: CASTGGAGSEAFF
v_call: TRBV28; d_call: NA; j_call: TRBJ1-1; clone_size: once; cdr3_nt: TGTGCCAGCAACTTCCCACAGGGAGGAGGGAGGCGGGAGGCTTTCTTT; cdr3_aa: CASNFPQGGGRREAFF
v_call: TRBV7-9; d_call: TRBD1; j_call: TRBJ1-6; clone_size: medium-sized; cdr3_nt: TGTGCCAGCAGCTCCCACGACTGGACAGGGGGAAATTCACCCCTCCACTTT; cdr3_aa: CASSSHDWTGGNSPLHF
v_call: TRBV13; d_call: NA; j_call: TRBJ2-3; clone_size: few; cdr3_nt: TGTGCCAGCAGCCCACAGTTCACAGATACGCAGTATTTT; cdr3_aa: CASSPQFTDTQYF
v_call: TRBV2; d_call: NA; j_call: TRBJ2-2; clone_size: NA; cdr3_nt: TGTGCCAGCAGCGGAAGTGAGGGCGGGGAGCTGTTTTTT; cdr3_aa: CASSGSEGGELFF
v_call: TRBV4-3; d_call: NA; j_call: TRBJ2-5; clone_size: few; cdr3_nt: TGCGCCAGCAGCCAAGATAGGAGGGTGCTAGGGACCCAGTACTTC; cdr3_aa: CASSQDRRVLGTQYF
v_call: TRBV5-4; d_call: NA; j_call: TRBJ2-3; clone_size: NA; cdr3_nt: TGTGCCAGCAGCCAAACCTTAGCGGTAAACACAGATACGCAGTATTTT; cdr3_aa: CASSQTLAVNTDTQYF
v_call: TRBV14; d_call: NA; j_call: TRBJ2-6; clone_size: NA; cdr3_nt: TGTGCCAGCAGCCCCAGGCACTCCTCTGGGGCCAACGTCCTGACTTTC; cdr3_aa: CASSPRHSSGANVLTF
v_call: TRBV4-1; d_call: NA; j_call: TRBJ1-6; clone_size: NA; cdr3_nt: TGCGCCAGCAGCCAAGAGGGACTGCCAAATTCACCCCTCCACTTT; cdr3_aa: CASSQEGLPNSPLHF
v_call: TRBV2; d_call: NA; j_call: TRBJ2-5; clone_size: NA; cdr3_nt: TGTGCCAGCAAGAGGGTTGAGACCCAGTACTTC; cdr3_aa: CASKRVETQYF
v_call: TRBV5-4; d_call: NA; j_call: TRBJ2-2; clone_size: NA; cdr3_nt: TGTGCCAGCAGCCCGGACAGTACCCCCACCGGGGAGCTGTTTTTT; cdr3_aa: CASSPDSTPTGELFF
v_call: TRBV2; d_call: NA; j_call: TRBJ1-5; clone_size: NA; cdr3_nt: TGTGCCAGCAGCTCCTACAGGGACCAGCCCCAGCATTTT; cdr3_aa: CASSSYRDQPQHF
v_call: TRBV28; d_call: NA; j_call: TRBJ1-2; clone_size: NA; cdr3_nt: TGTGCCAGCAGTTTATTGAGTAGTGGCTACACCTTC; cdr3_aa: CASSLLSSGYTF
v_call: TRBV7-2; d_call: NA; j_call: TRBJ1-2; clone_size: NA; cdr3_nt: TGTGCCAGCAGCCCTAGGAGTTCTGGCTACACCTTC; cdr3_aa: CASSPRSSGYTF
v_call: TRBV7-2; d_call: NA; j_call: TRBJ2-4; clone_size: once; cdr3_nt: TGTGCCAGCAGCTTAGCCTCCCTTGGGAGGAACATTCAGTACTTC; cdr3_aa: CASSLASLGRNIQYF
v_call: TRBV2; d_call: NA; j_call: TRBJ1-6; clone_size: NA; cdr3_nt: TGTGCCAGCAGACCGGGACTCGAATCGAATTCACCCCTCCACTTT; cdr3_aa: CASRPGLESNSPLHF
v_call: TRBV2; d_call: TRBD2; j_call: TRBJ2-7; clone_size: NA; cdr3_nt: TGTGCCAGCAGTGAAGAGGGCGGGGGAACCTACGAGCAGTACTTC; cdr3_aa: CASSEEGGGTYEQYF
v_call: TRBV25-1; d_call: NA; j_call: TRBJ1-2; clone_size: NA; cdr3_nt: TGTGCCAGCAGTGAAGAGGGCAGAGCTAACTATGGCTACACCTTC; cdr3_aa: CASSEEGRANYGYTF
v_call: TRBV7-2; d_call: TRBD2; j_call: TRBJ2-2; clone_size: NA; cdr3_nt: TGTGCCAGCAGCTTACAGAGCGGGGGGAACACCGGGGAGCTGTTTTTT; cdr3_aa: CASSLQSGGNTGELFF
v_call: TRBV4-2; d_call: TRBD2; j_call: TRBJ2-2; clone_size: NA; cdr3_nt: TGTGCCAGCAGCCCCGCAGGACGTAGCGGGGGGTCGAACACCGGGGAGCTGTTTTTT; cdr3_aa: CASSPAGRSGGSNTGELFF
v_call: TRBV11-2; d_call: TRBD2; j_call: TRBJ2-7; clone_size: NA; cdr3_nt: TGTGCCAGCAGCCGGGGGGGGAAGCAGTACTTC; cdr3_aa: CASSRGGKQYF
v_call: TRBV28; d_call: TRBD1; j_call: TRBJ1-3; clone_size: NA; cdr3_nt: TGTGCCAGCAGTTCAGGACAGGACTCTGGAAACACCATATATTTT; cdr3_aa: CASSSGQDSGNTIYF
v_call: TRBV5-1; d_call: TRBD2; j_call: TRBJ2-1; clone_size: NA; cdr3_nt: TGCGCCAGCAGCTTGGGAGCCGGGACTAGCGGGAAGAATGAGCAGTTCTTC; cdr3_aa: CASSLGAGTSGKNEQFF
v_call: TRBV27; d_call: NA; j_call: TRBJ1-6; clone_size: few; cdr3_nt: TGTGCCAGCAGCAGCATTAACAGGAGCTTCAATTCACCCCTCCACTTT; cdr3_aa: CASSSINRSFNSPLHF
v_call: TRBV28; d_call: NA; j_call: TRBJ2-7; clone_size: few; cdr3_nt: TGTGCCAGCAGTTTAGATAGCATCCCGTCCGGGGAGCAGTACTTC; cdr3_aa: CASSLDSIPSGEQYF
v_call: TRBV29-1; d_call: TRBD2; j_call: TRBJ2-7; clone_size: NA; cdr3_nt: TGCAGCGTTGGTTCGGGGGGCTACGAGCAGTACTTC; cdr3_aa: CSVGSGGYEQYF
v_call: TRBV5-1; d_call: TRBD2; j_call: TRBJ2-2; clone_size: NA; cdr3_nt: TGCGCCAGCACTCGCGGGGGGACCGGGGAGCTGTTTTTT; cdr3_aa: CASTRGGTGELFF
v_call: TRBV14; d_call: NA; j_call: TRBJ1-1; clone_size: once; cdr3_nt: TGTGCCAGCAGCCACATCCAACACGCTGAAGCTTTCTTT; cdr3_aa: CASSHIQHAEAFF
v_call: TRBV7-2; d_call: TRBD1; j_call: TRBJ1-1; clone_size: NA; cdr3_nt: TGTGCCAGCAGCTGGGACAGGGGGCAAGCTTTCTTT; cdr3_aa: CASSWDRGQAFF
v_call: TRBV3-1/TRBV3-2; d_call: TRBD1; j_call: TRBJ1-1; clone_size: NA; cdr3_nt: TGTGCCAGCAGTTACCGGACAGGAAACACTGAAGCTTTCTTT; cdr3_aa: CASSYRTGNTEAFF
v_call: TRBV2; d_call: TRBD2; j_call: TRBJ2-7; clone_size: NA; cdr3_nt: TGTGCCAGCAGACCCGGGACTAGCGTCTACGAGCAGTACTTC; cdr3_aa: CASRPGTSVYEQYF
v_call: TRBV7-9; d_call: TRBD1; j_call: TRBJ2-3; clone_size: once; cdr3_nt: TGTGCCAGCAGCTTAGGACAGGGGGGAAGGGATACGCAGTATTTT; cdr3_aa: CASSLGQGGRDTQYF
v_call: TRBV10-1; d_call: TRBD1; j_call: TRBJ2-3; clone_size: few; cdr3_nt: TGCGCCAGCAGACCGGGACAGGGGACAGATACGCAGTATTTT; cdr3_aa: CASRPGQGTDTQYF
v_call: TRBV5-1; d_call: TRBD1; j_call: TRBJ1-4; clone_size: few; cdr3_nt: TGCGCCAGCAGCTTACAGGGGACCCCCAATGAAAAACTGTTTTTT; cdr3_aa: CASSLQGTPNEKLFF
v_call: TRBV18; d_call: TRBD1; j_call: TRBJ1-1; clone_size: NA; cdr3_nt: TGTGCCAGCTCACCACTCCCGGGGGACAGGGGGACTGAAGCTTTCTTT; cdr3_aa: CASSPLPGDRGTEAFF
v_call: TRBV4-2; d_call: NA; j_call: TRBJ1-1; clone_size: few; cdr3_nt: TGTGCCAGCAGCCAAGGCACAGTCGATGAAGCTTTCTTT; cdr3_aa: CASSQGTVDEAFF
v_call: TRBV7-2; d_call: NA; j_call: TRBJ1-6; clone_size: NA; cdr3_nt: TGTGCCAGCAGCTTAGAGTCATCCGCGACACCCCTCCACTTT; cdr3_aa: CASSLESSATPLHF
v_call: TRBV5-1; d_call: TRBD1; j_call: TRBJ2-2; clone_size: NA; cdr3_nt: TGCGCCAGCAGCTTTTTAACAGGGGACGGGGAGCTGTTTTTT; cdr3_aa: CASSFLTGDGELFF
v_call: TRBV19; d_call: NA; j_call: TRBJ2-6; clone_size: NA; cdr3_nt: TGTGCCAGTAGATCCCTTTCTGGGGCCAACGTCCTGACTTTC; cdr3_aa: CASRSLSGANVLTF
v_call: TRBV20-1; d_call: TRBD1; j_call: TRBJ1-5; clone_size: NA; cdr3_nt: TGCAGTGCTAGTGGCTTCGGACAGGAATTAAATCAGCCCCAGCATTTT; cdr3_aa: CSASGFGQELNQPQHF
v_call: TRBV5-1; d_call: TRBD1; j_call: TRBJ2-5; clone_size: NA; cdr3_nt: TGCGCCAGCAGCTTGTCTGGGACAGACCAAGAGACCCAGTACTTC; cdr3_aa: CASSLSGTDQETQYF
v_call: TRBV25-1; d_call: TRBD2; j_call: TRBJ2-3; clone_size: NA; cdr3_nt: TGTGCCAGCAGCAGCGGGGTCGGGGGGGATTATAGCACAGATACGCAGTATTTT; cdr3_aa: CASSSGVGGDYSTDTQYF
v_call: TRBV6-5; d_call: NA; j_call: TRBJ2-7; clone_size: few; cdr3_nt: TGTGCCAGCAAAGCCAATTGGGCTTCCTACGAGCAGTACTTC; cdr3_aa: CASKANWASYEQYF
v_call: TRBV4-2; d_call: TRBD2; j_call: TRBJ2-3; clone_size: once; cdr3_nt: TGTGCCAGCAGCCGGGAAATAGCGGGGCCTGGGTATACGCAGTATTTT; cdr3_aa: CASSREIAGPGYTQYF